The 27 T cell receptor beta chains reported below all come from one sample, sequenced in a study of blood T cells in healthy people across ages. Then a second PCR, running roughly 7 to 11 cycles, was carried out with a sample-barcoded 5' primer and a J-beta primer mix. MiXCR was run by TCRdb on the 5' RACE reads, yielding one entry per CDR3 protein. This sample has some 550,000 distinct CDR3 sequences; about 45% occur once, and the top ten carry approximately 25%. The sequenced sample consisted of blood. Receptor source: an elderly man in good health.

V is TRBV5-1 and J is TRBJ2-1; D uncertain. V dropped 2 bases and J dropped 6 bases, with 12 bases sitting between them. The germline V gene encodes CDR1 SGHRS and CDR2 YFSETQ. The length of the CDR3 is 14 residues. The CDR3 is CASSFGDRSNEQFF. CDR3 DNA: TGCGCCAGCAGCTTTGGTGACCGATCCAATGAGCAGTTCTTC.

The chain employs TRBV20-1 and TRBJ1-2; possibly TRBD1 for D (5 bases). CDR1 and CDR2 (germline): DFQATT, SNEGSKA (reference sequence). CDR3 size: 14 residues. V was shortened by 6 bases and J by 3 bases, with 17 bases between the two germline ends. The CDR3 DNA follows: TGCAGTGCGGACCGGGACGGCAACCACTATGGCTACACCTTC. This codes for CSADRDGNHYGYTF.

The chain couples TRBV14 to TRBJ2-2, with TRBD1 matching over 8 bases. Germline V gene data show CDR1 as SGHDN and CDR2 as FVKESK. With 6 bases clipped from V and 4 bases from J, the junction kept 4 bases outside the gene matches. The CDR3 extends over 14 amino acids. The CDR3 sequence: CASRLDRGTGELFF. The CDR3 nucleotides are TGTGCCAGCAGGCTAGACAGGGGCACCGGGGAGCTGTTTTTT.

V gene TRBV4-3 combines with J gene TRBJ2-5; 16 nucleotides line up with TRBD2. The ends lost 3 bases at V and 13 bases at J; junction bases unmatched: 5. CDR3 size: 14 residues. Per germline, CDR1 LGHNA and CDR2 YSLEER. The CDR3 loop is CASSQEGLAGGLYF. The CDR3 region has the DNA TGCGCCAGCAGCCAGGAGGGACTAGCGGGAGGGCTGTACTTC.

This chain uses TRBV6-2 or TRBV6-3 with TRBJ2-1; no definite D call. CDR3 size: 16 residues. Trimming removed 0 bases from V and 0 bases from J, with 9 bases in between. CDR1 is MNHEY and CDR2 is SVGEGT in the germline V gene. DNA of the CDR3: TGTGCCAGCAGTTACTCGCGTTTTTCCTCCTACAATGAGCAGTTCTTC. It is translated as CASSYSRFSSYNEQFF.

This clonotype was seen only a few times. The chain is built from TRBV5-1 and TRBJ2-1; 7 positions agree with TRBD2. The CDR3 loop spans 17 amino acids. CDR1 is SGHRS and CDR2 is YFSETQ in the germline V gene. V was clipped by 3 bases and J by 0 bases; unmatched bases: 9. CDR3 sequence (DNA): TGCGCCAGCAGCTACGGAGCGGGGATGAGCTCCTACAATGAGCAGTTCTTC. Its protein product is CASSYGAGMSSYNEQFF. The full variable domain, with the rest looked up from reference TRBV5-1 and TRBJ2-1, is KAGVTQTPRYLIKTRGQQVTLSCSPISGHRSVSWYQQTPGQGLQFLFEYFSETQRNKGNFPGRFSGRQFSNSRSEMNVSTLELGDSALYLCASSYGAGMSSYNEQFFGPGTRLTVL.

This clonotype has more than one count but fewer than ten. This rearrangement joins TRBV4-1 to TRBJ2-1, with TRBD2 as a possible D gene (7 bases). V lost 5 bases and J 9 bases, leaving 17 bases between the germline ends. The CDR3 length is 14 residues. Germline values: CDR1 MGHRA, CDR2 YSYEKL. DNA of the CDR3: TGCGCCAGCAGCAACAACGGGGGGCTAGGTGAGCAGTTCTTC. Protein sequence: CASSNNGGLGEQFF.

The V call is TRBV15, the J call TRBJ2-3; 14 bases are shared with TRBD2. Germline loops: CDR1 LNHNV, CDR2 YYDKDF (reference sequence). This CDR3 has 16 amino acids. Germline trimming cut 3 bases from V and 6 bases from J; bases unmatched to any gene: 5. CDR3 sequence (DNA): TGTGCCACCAGCAGTGGGACTAGCGGGGGTGGTGATACGCAGTATTTT. Amino acid sequence: CATSSGTSGGGDTQYF.

The rearrangement links TRBV28 to TRBJ2-7; either TRBD1 or TRBD2 may supply D (5 bases each). This CDR3 contains 17 residues. The germline V gene encodes CDR1 MDHEN and CDR2 SYDVKM. The V and J ends lost 4 bases and 0 bases respectively, with 19 bases between them. The CDR3 is CASSSPGASLISYEQYF. DNA of the CDR3: TGTGCCAGCAGTTCTCCTGGGGCTAGCCTTATCTCCTACGAGCAGTACTTC.

The chain combines TRBV7-9 with TRBJ2-1, with TRBD2 identical over 7 bases. V trimming: 3 bases; J trimming: 6 bases; junction bases outside the gene matches: 8. This CDR3 spans 15 amino acids. Germline values: CDR1 SEHNR, CDR2 FQNEAQ (reference sequence). CDR3: CASSFRGVSLNEQFF. CDR3 nucleotide sequence: TGTGCCAGCAGCTTTCGGGGGGTATCCCTCAATGAGCAGTTCTTC. The whole variable domain, filled in from reference TRBV7-9 and TRBJ2-1, reads DTGVSQNPRHKITKRGQNVTFRCDPISEHNRLYWYRQTLGQGPEFLTYFQNEAQLEKSRLLSDRFSAERPKGSFSTLEIQRTEQGDSAMYLCASSFRGVSLNEQFFGPGTRLTVL.

A few counts support this clonotype. The CDR3 loop is CASSLPQANYGYTF. In nucleotides, the CDR3 is TGTGCCAGCAGCTTACCCCAAGCTAACTATGGCTACACCTTC. The genes are TRBV7-2 and TRBJ1-2; D ambiguous. The CDR3 loop spans 14 amino acids. Trimming cost V 2 bases and J 0 bases, with 7 bases left between them. The germline V gene has CDR1 SGHTA and CDR2 FQGNSA.

This clonotype has only a few counts. The rearrangement links TRBV7-9 to TRBJ2-1, with D perhaps matching TRBD2 (7 bases). The CDR3 consists of 15 residues. CDR1 and CDR2 (germline): SEHNR, FQNEAQ (reference sequence). Trimming removed 3 bases from V and 9 bases from J, with 18 bases in between. The CDR3 reads CASSLGGTTVFEQFF. The DNA for the CDR3 is TGTGCCAGCAGCTTGGGGGGGACAACGGTTTTTGAGCAGTTCTTC.

This chain links TRBV10-2 with TRBJ2-5; 7 nucleotides align to TRBD1. The J call may not be correct, given that the DNA end is closer to TRBJ2-7. This CDR3 contains 14 residues. Looked up from germline, CDR1 is WSHSY and CDR2 is SAAADI. The CDR3 DNA sequence: TGCGCCAGCAGTGCCCGGACAGGATTCTACGAGCAGTACTTC. Its translation: CASSARTGFYEQYF.

Remarks on this clonotype: A much larger clonotype is one base distant, so this may be a read error. J is TRBJ1-2 and V is TRBV6-5; D gene unclear. The V end was cut by 6 bases, the J end by 7 bases, with 18 bases between. CDR1 is MNHEY, CDR2 SVGAGI, per germline. The CDR3 has 14 residues. CDR3 amino acids: CASRAWGTGCGYTF. CDR3 in DNA: TGTGCCAGCAGGGCATGGGGTACCGGCTGTGGCTACACCTTC.

This chain uses TRBV18 with TRBJ2-7; D is unclear. The germline V gene has CDR1 KGHSH and CDR2 LQKENI. The CDR3 spans 14 residues. The V end lost 3 bases, the J end lost 0 bases, and 9 bases lay between the germline ends. CDR3 protein: CASSPDILSYEQYF. The CDR3 DNA reads as TGTGCCAGCTCACCCGACATCCTCTCCTACGAGCAGTACTTC.

This sequence joins TRBV7-2 and TRBJ1-6, with a weak D call TRBD1 (6 bases). Deletions cut 5 bases from V and 9 bases from J, with 17 bases between. CDR1 is SGHTA, CDR2 FQGNSA, per germline. The CDR3 extends over 15 amino acids. CDR3 sequence: CASSPQTGSASPLHF. Written as DNA, the CDR3 is TGTGCCAGCAGCCCTCAAACAGGGTCGGCTTCACCCCTCCACTTT.

The chain recombines TRBV3-1 with TRBJ1-5; no reliable D call. Germline lookup yields CDR1 LGHDT and CDR2 YNNKEL (reference sequence). The germline V and J ends were trimmed by 0 bases and 4 bases, with 10 bases remaining between them. The CDR3 has 15 residues. The CDR3 bases are TGTGCCAGCAGCCAAGATGATCGTGGTAATCAGCCCCAGCATTTT. Its translation: CASSQDDRGNQPQHF.

Of note for this clonotype: A read error may produce the germline difference seen at one junction end. The chain recombines TRBV10-3 with TRBJ2-1; a possible D gene is TRBD2 (6 bases). Germline CDR1 is ENHRY and CDR2 is SYGVKD. The CDR3 totals 14 residues. CDR3 sequence: CAVSEGRGWNEQFF. DNA of the CDR3: TGTGCCGTCAGTGAGGGTCGGGGGTGGAATGAGCAGTTCTTC.

This clonotype was seen only a few times. CDR3 bases: TGTGCCAGCAGGATGGCAGCCAACACAGATACGCAGTATTTT. Amino acids: CASRMAANTDTQYF. The genes are TRBV6-2 or TRBV6-3 and TRBJ2-3; D remains unclear. Germline V gives CDR1 MNHEY, CDR2 SVGEGT. The CDR3 runs to 14 residues. The germline V and J ends were trimmed by 6 bases and 2 bases, with 12 bases remaining between them.

The chain uses TRBV5-4 and TRBJ2-1; unclear D gene. CDR3 length: 16 residues. Trimming stripped 4 bases from V and 0 bases from J, with 14 bases between. Germline CDR1 is SGHNT and CDR2 is YYREEE (reference sequence). The chain's CDR3 is CASSPEQFPSYNEQFF. Here the CDR3 DNA reads TGTGCCAGCAGCCCTGAGCAGTTCCCCTCCTACAATGAGCAGTTCTTC. Together with reference TRBV5-4 and TRBJ2-1, the CDR3 gives the full variable domain: ETGVTQSPTHLIKTRGQQVTLRCSSQSGHNTVSWYQQALGQGPQFIFQYYREEENGRGNFPPRFSGLQFPNYSSELNVNALELDDSALYLCASSPEQFPSYNEQFFGPGTRLTVL.

This clonotype was picked up a small number of times. The V gene is TRBV29-1, the J gene TRBJ2-5; 7 bases line up with TRBD1. Germline trimming cut 6 bases from V and 3 bases from J; bases unmatched to any gene: 4. CDR3 size: 12 residues. The germline gives CDR1 SQVTM, CDR2 ANQGSEA. CDR3 coding DNA: TGCAGCGTGGGACAGTCCGAAGAGACCCAGTACTTC. Translation: CSVGQSEETQYF.

V and J are TRBV21-1 and TRBJ2-7; TRBD1 is the table's D call, not checked against the DNA. TRBV21-1 is termed a pseudogene. The CDR3 length is 16 residues. CDR3 nucleotides: TGTGCCAGCAGCCCCCCGGCCCGCCTGAATTCCTACGAGCAGTACTTC. This sequence encodes CASSPPARLNSYEQYF.

The chain combines TRBV12-3 or TRBV12-4 with TRBJ1-1; the D is unclear. The V and J ends lost 4 bases and 4 bases respectively, with 10 bases between them. The CDR3 loop spans 13 amino acids. The DNA of the CDR3 is TGTGCCAGCAGTTCCGGAGGAATCACTGAAGCTTTCTTT. Translated, it gives CASSSGGITEAFF.

The chain has TRBV9 and TRBJ1-6, with D possibly being TRBD1 (5 bases). Trimming cost V 0 bases and J 11 bases, with 15 bases left between them. In germline, CDR1 is SGDLS, CDR2 YYNGEE. CDR3 length equals 15 residues. CDR3 in amino acids: CASSVEGALGTPLHF. The CDR3 nucleotides read TGTGCCAGCAGCGTAGAAGGGGCCCTAGGTACACCCCTCCACTTT.

The gene calls are TRBV3-1 and TRBJ2-4; D might be TRBD1 (5 bases). The CDR3 runs 14 residues. Per germline, CDR1 LGHDT and CDR2 YNNKEL (reference sequence). Trimming removed 4 bases from V and 3 bases from J, with 10 bases in between. The CDR3: CASSLDGHKNIQYF. CDR3 coding DNA: TGTGCCAGCAGCCTCGACGGACACAAAAACATTCAGTACTTC.

The chain links TRBV7-8 to TRBJ2-7; perhaps TRBD2 as D (5 bases). The V end was cut by 5 bases, the J end by 2 bases, with 16 bases between. Germline CDR1 SGHVS, CDR2 FQNEAQ. This CDR3 comprises 15 residues. In DNA form, the CDR3 reads TGTGCCAGCAGCCCCCTGGGAGCGGAGACCTACGAGCAGTACTTC. This gives the protein CASSPLGAETYEQYF.

J is TRBJ1-6 and V is TRBV18; D is unclear. The length of the CDR3 is 15 residues. Germline V gene sequence: CDR1 KGHSH, CDR2 LQKENI. Trimming removed 2 bases from V and 2 bases from J, with 7 bases in between. The CDR3 is CASSPYSAYNSPLHF. The CDR3 DNA reads as TGTGCCAGCTCACCATACTCGGCCTATAATTCACCCCTCCACTTT.